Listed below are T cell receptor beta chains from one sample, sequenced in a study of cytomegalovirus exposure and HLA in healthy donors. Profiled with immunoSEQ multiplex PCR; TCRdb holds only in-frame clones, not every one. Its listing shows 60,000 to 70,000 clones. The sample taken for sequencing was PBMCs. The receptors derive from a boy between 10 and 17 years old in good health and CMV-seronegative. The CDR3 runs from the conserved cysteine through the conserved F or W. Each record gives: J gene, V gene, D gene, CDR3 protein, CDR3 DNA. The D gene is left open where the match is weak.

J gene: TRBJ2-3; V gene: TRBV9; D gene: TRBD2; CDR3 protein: CASSVEASGGDTQYF; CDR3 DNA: TGTGCCAGCAGCGTAGAGGCTAGCGGGGGGGATACGCAGTATTTT
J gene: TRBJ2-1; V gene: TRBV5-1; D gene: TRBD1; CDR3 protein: CASSLDGQGGEQFF; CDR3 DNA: TGCGCCAGCAGCTTGGACGGACAGGGCGGGGAGCAGTTCTTC
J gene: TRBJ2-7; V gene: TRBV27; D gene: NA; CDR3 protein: CASRRHNSYEQYF; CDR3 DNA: TGTGCCAGCCGAAGACACAACTCCTACGAGCAGTACTTC
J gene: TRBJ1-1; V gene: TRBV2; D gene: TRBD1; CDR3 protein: CASSEAGTANTEAFF; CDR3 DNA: TGTGCCAGCAGTGAAGCTGGGACAGCGAACACTGAAGCTTTCTTT
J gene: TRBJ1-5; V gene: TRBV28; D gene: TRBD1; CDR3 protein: CASSSPTGRLSIPPQHF; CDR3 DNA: TGTGCCAGCAGTAGCCCGACAGGGAGGTTATCCATTCCGCCCCAGCATTTT
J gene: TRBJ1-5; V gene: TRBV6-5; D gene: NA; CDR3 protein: CASSYGGRGQPQHF; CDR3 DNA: TGTGCCAGCAGTTACGGGGGGAGAGGGCAGCCCCAGCATTTT
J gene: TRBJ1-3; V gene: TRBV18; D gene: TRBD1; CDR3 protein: CASSSQNRGYGNTIYF; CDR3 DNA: TGTGCCAGCTCATCACAAAACAGGGGATACGGAAACACCATATATTTT
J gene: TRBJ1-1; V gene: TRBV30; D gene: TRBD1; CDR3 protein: CAWSEGRGRVAFF; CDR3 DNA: TGTGCCTGGAGTGAAGGCAGGGGGCGCGTAGCTTTCTTT
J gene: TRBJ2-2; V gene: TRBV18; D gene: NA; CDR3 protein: CASSLVRERMNTGELFF; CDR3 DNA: TGTGCCAGCTCACTCGTACGGGAAAGGATGAACACCGGGGAGCTGTTTTTT
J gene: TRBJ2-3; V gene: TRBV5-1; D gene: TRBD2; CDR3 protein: CASSLGSLAGGQTDTQYF; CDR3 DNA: TGCGCCAGCAGCTTGGGGTCGCTAGCGGGGGGGCAAACAGATACGCAGTATTTT
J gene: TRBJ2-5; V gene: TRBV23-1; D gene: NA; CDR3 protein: CASSHRRGKETQYF; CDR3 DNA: TGCGCCAGCAGTCATCGTAGGGGTAAGGAGACCCAGTACTTC
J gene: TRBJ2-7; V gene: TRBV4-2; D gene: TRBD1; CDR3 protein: CASSQVHKRGRTGGVYEQYF; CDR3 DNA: TGTGCCAGCAGCCAAGTTCATAAACGGGGTAGGACAGGGGGCGTCTACGAGCAGTACTTC
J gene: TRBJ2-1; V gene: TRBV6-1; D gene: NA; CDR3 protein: CASSGPSSLFDTSYNEQFF; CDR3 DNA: TGTGCCAGCAGTGGGCCCTCGAGTCTGTTTGACACCTCCTACAATGAGCAGTTCTTC
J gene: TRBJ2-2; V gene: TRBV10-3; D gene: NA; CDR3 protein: CAMAPANTGELFF; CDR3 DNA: TGTGCCATGGCCCCCGCGAACACCGGGGAGCTGTTTTTT
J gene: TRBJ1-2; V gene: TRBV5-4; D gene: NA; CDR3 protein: CASSVDSLYGYTF; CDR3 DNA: TGTGCCAGCAGCGTAGACAGCCTCTATGGCTACACCTTC
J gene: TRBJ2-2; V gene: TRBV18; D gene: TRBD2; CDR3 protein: CASSPGLAGENTGELFF; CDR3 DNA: TGTGCCAGCTCACCCGGACTAGCGGGGGAAAACACCGGGGAGCTGTTTTTT
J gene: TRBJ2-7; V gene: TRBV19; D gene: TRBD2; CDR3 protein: CASSISALAGGDEQYF; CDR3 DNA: TGTGCCAGTAGTATAAGCGCGCTAGCGGGAGGTGACGAGCAGTACTTC
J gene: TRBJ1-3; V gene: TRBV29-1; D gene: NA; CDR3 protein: CSVDRAGDNGNTIYF; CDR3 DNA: TGCAGCGTTGATCGTGCAGGGGATAACGGAAACACCATATATTTT
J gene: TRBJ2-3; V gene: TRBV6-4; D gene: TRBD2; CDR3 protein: CASSSGGASTDTQYF; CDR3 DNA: TGTGCCAGCAGTAGCGGGGGGGCTAGCACAGATACGCAGTATTTT
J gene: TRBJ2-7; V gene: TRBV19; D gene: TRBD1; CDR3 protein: CASSLSGTGLYEQYF; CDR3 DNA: TGTGCCAGTAGTTTATCCGGGACAGGGCTCTACGAGCAGTACTTC
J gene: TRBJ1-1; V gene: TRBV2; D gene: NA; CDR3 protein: CASSDILANTEAFF; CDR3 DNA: TGTGCCAGCAGTGACATCTTGGCGAACACTGAAGCTTTCTTT
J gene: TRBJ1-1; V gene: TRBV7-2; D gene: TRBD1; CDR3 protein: CASRLGQETTEAFF; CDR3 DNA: TGTGCCAGCAGACTCGGACAGGAGACCACTGAAGCTTTCTTT
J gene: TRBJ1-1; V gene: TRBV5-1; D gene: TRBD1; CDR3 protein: CASSLKDTDRGLLNTEAFF; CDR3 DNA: TGCGCCAGCAGCTTAAAAGACACGGACAGGGGACTTCTGAACACTGAAGCTTTCTTT
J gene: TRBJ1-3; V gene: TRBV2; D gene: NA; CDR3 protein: CASSEDRGSGNTIYF; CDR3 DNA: TGCGCCAGCAGTGAAGATAGGGGCTCTGGAAACACCATATATTTT
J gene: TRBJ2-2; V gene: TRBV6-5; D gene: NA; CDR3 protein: CASRRRTGDGELFF; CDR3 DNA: TGTGCCAGCAGACGAAGGACGGGGGACGGGGAGCTGTTTTTT